A single TCR beta chain is shown here with its context. The participants were between roughly 18 and 100 years old and came from about two dozen US areas. Libraries were prepared by immunoSEQ multiplex PCR; TCRdb keeps only in-frame clonotypes and omits some of them. The profile shows hundreds of thousands of clones, 83% of them singletons. The CDR3 has 14 residues. The germline gives CDR1 SGHTA, CDR2 FQGNSA. V was cut by 2 bases and J by 6 bases, with 13 bases left in between. This sample is drawn from a study of blood T cell repertoires in COVID-19. Sequencing input: PBMCs or T cells enriched from blood (not recorded which). The TCR sequence derives from a woman aged 50 to 60 who had been exposed to COVID-19. This rearrangement joins TRBV7-2 to TRBJ1-1, with D possibly TRBD1 on 5 matching bases. The CDR3 loop is CASSLTSGRAEAFF. The CDR3, as DNA: TGTGCCAGCAGCTTAACGTCAGGGAGGGCTGAAGCTTTCTTT.